These T cell receptor beta chains were read from a single sample in a study of T cell repertoires in cytomegalovirus infection. These receptors have no known antigen. TCRdb reanalysed the reads using MiXCR and keeps one entry per CDR3 protein. Among some 940,000 distinct CDR3 sequences listed, under 40% were seen once. The sample was cultured CD8+ T cells from PBMCs, taken from culture after CMV antigen stimulation. These receptors originate from a human donor in good health (CMV status not recorded). Some clones in this sample may be carry-over from other donors' samples. The CDR3 runs from the conserved cysteine through the conserved F or W.

CDR3aa	len	v_gene	j_gene
CATPRGVGTDTQYF	14	TRBV25-1	TRBJ2-3
CVSSRSSVERDEKLFF	16	TRBV4-2	TRBJ1-4
CAISEWASRESSGANVLTF	19	TRBV10-3	TRBJ2-6
CASSLVWGIGTEAFF	15	TRBV7-2	TRBJ1-1
CASTSLGYGYTF	12	TRBV9	TRBJ1-2
CASSFRRTNEKLFF	14	TRBV7-2	TRBJ1-4
CAISQGSGANVLTF	14	TRBV10-3	TRBJ2-6
CAGGRGANTGELFF	14	TRBV10-3	TRBJ2-2
CVSEGGFFYGYTF	13	TRBV7-2	TRBJ1-2
CASSFSGENPFGGYTF	16	TRBV7-9	TRBJ1-2
CASSSQLAGGQFSYNEQFF	19	TRBV6-2/TRBV6-3	TRBJ2-1
CATSETGSPYNEQFF	15	TRBV24-1	TRBJ2-1
CASSPSGGETQYF	13	TRBV12-3/TRBV12-4	TRBJ2-5
CAISDLRDEQFF	12	TRBV10-3	TRBJ2-1
CASSLEDGLEAFF	13	TRBV12-3/TRBV12-4	TRBJ1-1
CASSYSGVNEKPFF	14	TRBV6-8	TRBJ1-4
CASSPAPPDYGYTF	14	TRBV19	TRBJ1-2
CASRVNLRAEAFF	13	TRBV5-1	TRBJ1-1
CASSHTPWTSGGSSTDTQYF	20	TRBV12-3/TRBV12-4	TRBJ2-3
CASSLGGHYTGELFF	15	TRBV7-2	TRBJ2-2
CASTPPGLYQETQYF	15	TRBV12-3/TRBV12-4	TRBJ2-5
CSARDHVTVSNQPQHF	16	TRBV20-1	TRBJ1-5
CASRREGGNEQFF	13	TRBV5-1	TRBJ2-1
CASSPSGQGARDEKLFF	17	TRBV4-3	TRBJ1-4
CASSLTTMNTEAFF	14	TRBV19	TRBJ1-1
CAGWGPGQLDYEQYF	15	TRBV30	TRBJ2-7
CSGRTGSDEKLFF	13	TRBV29-1	TRBJ1-4
CASSQEGQDFSGANVLTF	18	TRBV4-2	TRBJ2-6
CASSQKPPGHQETQYF	16	TRBV7-6	TRBJ2-5
CASSQNMASGGDTQYF	16	TRBV12-3/TRBV12-4	TRBJ2-3
CASSYRAGRYEAFF	14	TRBV6-2/TRBV6-3	TRBJ1-1
CASSEQGEQYF	11	TRBV7-9	TRBJ2-7
CASSSPGLLEQETQYF	16	TRBV7-3	TRBJ2-5
CASSLTVLGELFF	13	TRBV12-3/TRBV12-4	TRBJ2-2
CASFGLAPYEQYF	13	TRBV7-9	TRBJ2-7
CASSLRLAGDSGELFF	16	TRBV7-2	TRBJ2-2
CASSKGTSTDRLTYEQYF	18	TRBV6-6	TRBJ2-7
CASSKQGSASNQPQHF	16	TRBV2	TRBJ1-5
CASSSMDRPRTDTQYF	16	TRBV7-9	TRBJ2-3
CASSSRQEETQYF	13	TRBV11-3	TRBJ2-5
CASSFGGGSHNEQFF	15	TRBV5-4	TRBJ2-1
CASTNSDRASQPQHF	15	TRBV12-3/TRBV12-4	TRBJ1-5
CASGDGLYGDYTF	13	TRBV6-2/TRBV6-3	TRBJ1-2
CASRGGHNTEAFF	13	TRBV6-2/TRBV6-3	TRBJ1-1
CASGFNSNQPQHF	13	TRBV12-5	TRBJ1-5
CASIIRGSGNTIYF	14	TRBV6-6	TRBJ1-3
CSARDIGTGGQPQHF	15	TRBV20-1	TRBJ1-5
CASSDRDPTNEKLFF	15	TRBV7-9	TRBJ1-4
CASSLVAGTYEQYF	14	TRBV7-2	TRBJ2-7
CASSYKGMNTEAFF	14	TRBV7-2	TRBJ1-1
CASAGIVTGGVSPLHF	16	TRBV7-9	TRBJ1-6
CASSTRDRLQYF	12	TRBV7-9	TRBJ2-7
CATQSEEGSLGDHADQPQHF	20	TRBV6-2/TRBV6-3	TRBJ1-5
CSAISVDGPYNEQFF	15	TRBV20-1	TRBJ2-1
CASSLDSENTEAFF	14	TRBV5-4	TRBJ1-1
CASSFSGTAVYGYTF	15	TRBV13	TRBJ1-2
CASTFGSSYNEQFF	14	TRBV7-8	TRBJ2-1